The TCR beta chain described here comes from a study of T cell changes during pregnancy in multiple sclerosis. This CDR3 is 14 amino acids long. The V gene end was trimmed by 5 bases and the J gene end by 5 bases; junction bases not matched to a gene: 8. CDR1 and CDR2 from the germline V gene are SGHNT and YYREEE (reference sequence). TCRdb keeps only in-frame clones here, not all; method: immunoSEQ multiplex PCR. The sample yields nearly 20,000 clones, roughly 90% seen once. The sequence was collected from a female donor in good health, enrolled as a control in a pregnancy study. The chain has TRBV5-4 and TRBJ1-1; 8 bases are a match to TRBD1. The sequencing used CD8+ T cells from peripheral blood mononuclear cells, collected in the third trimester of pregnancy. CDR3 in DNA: TGTGCCAGCAGTTTACAGGGGGAAGGGACTGAAGCTTTCTTT. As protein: CASSLQGEGTEAFF.